These 3 T cell receptor beta chains came from one sample sequenced in a study of T-cell memory formation after mild COVID-19. One entry per CDR3 protein results from TCRdb running MiXCR on the 5' RACE reads. This table has about 320,000 distinct CDR3 sequences, around 15% appearing once. Sample: PBMCs or a T cell subset sorted from them (not recorded which). These receptors all come from a man aged 18 to 30 who had mild COVID-19 (a few samples of this study predate the infection). Cell type and time point are not known.

This clonotype was seen more than once but under ten times. The chain links TRBV7-9 to TRBJ1-6; 7 bases align to TRBD1. The CDR3 spans 15 residues. CDR1 and CDR2 from the germline V gene are SEHNR and FQNEAQ (reference sequence). The junction had 5 bases not matched to a gene; V was cut back by 2 bases and J by 7 bases. In DNA form, the CDR3 reads TGTGCCAGCAGCTTATGGGAGACAGGGAATTCACCCCTCCACTTT. Amino acids: CASSLWETGNSPLHF.

The chain couples TRBV5-1 to TRBJ2-5, with a weak D call TRBD1 (6 bases). This CDR3 spans 14 amino acids. The germline V gene encodes CDR1 SGHRS and CDR2 YFSETQ. V was clipped by 1 base and J by 3 bases, with 10 bases between them. The CDR3 region has the DNA TGCGCCAGCAGCTTGTTTCCAGGGGAAGAGACCCAGTACTTC. Amino acid sequence: CASSLFPGEETQYF.

This clonotype was counted ten times or more. The chain has TRBV6-2 or TRBV6-3 and TRBJ2-3, with TRBD1 matching 9 bases. From germline, CDR1 is MNHEY and CDR2 SVGEGT. Unmatched junction bases numbered 7, after V lost 6 bases and J lost 3 bases. This CDR3 has 15 amino acids. Here the CDR3 DNA reads TGTGCCAGCAGCTGGGACAGGGAGTATACAGATACGCAGTATTTT. This gives the protein CASSWDREYTDTQYF.